The rows below give T cell receptor beta chains drawn from one sample of a study of response to subunit inactivated influenza vaccine. TCRdb ran MiXCR on the RT-PCR reads and lists one entry per CDR3 protein. The sample consists of a few hundred thousand distinct CDR3 sequences, 6.5% to 8% of them appearing once. Here the sequenced sample was PBMCs from blood, taken less than 30 months after vaccination. All receptors come from a man in his fifties or sixties who received an inactivated influenza vaccine. Both conserved end residues are trimmed from each CDR3.

CDR3aa: ASSFYYNSPLH
j_gene: TRBJ1-6
v_gene: TRBV7-6

CDR3aa: SAGGGQGSEQY
j_gene: TRBJ2-7
v_gene: TRBV29-1

CDR3aa: SVLQGTDTQY
j_gene: TRBJ2-3
v_gene: TRBV20-1

CDR3aa: SVHRGFQETQY
j_gene: TRBJ2-5
v_gene: TRBV29-1

CDR3aa: SVTGTGNTEAF
j_gene: TRBJ1-1
v_gene: TRBV29-1

CDR3aa: SVTRATNTEAF
j_gene: TRBJ1-1
v_gene: TRBV29-1

CDR3aa: ASSLAGVYNEQF
j_gene: TRBJ2-1
v_gene: TRBV5-1

CDR3aa: ASSSPSYRSDTQY
j_gene: TRBJ2-3
v_gene: TRBV5-1

CDR3aa: ASSYSGGRGNEQF
j_gene: TRBJ2-1
v_gene: TRBV6-5

CDR3aa: ASSSPGAGGIYNEQF
j_gene: TRBJ2-1
v_gene: TRBV6-2/TRBV6-3

CDR3aa: SVVGTNYNEQF
j_gene: TRBJ2-1
v_gene: TRBV29-1

CDR3aa: ASSPEGLAPHNEQF
j_gene: TRBJ2-1
v_gene: TRBV4-1

CDR3aa: ASWEGSTDTQY
j_gene: TRBJ2-3
v_gene: TRBV28

CDR3aa: SARPGQGFNQPQH
j_gene: TRBJ1-5
v_gene: TRBV20-1

CDR3aa: ASSSPGLTDTQY
j_gene: TRBJ2-3
v_gene: TRBV7-3

CDR3aa: SARDPGTAYEQY
j_gene: TRBJ2-7
v_gene: TRBV20-1

CDR3aa: ASSRPGQGANMYQETQY
j_gene: TRBJ2-5
v_gene: TRBV5-6

CDR3aa: ASSGDRDPIKVFYT
j_gene: TRBJ1-2
v_gene: TRBV6-1